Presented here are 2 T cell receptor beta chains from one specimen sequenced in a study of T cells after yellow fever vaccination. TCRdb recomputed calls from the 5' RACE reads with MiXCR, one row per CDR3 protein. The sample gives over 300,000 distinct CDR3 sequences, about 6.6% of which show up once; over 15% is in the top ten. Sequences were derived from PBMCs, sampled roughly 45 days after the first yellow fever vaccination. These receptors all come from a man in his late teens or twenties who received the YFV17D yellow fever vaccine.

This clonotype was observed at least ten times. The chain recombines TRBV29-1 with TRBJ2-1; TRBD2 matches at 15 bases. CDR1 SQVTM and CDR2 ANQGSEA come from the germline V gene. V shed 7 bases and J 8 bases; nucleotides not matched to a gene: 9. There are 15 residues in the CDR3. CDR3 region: CSDLGLAGGRDEQFF. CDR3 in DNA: TGCAGCGACCTAGGACTAGCGGGGGGGCGCGATGAGCAGTTCTTC.

In DNA form, the CDR3 reads TGTGCCAGCAGCTTAGGGGGGGTAAAGTCCTACGAGCAGTACTTC. It specifies CASSLGGVKSYEQYF. This chain links TRBV7-2 with TRBJ2-7; possible D gene TRBD2, 6 bases. The V gene lost 1 base and the J gene lost 1 base, with 11 bases spanning the gap. This CDR3 spans 15 amino acids. Germline-derived CDR1 and CDR2 are SGHTA and FQGNSA.